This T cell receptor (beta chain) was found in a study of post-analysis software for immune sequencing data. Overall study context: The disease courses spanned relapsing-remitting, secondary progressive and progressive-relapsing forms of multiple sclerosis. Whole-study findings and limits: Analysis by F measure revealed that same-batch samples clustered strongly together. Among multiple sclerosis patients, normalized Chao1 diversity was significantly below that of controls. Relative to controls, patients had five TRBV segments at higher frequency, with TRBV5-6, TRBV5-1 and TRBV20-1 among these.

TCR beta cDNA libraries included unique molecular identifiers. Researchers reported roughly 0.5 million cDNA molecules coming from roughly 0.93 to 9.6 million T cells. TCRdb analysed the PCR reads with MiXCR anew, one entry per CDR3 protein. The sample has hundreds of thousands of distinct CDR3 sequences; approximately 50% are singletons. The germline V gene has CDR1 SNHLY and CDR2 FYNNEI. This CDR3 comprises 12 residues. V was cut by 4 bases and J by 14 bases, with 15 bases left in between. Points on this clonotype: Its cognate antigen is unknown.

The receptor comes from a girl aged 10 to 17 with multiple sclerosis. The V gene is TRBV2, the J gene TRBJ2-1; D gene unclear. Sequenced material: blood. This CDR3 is CASSVGAARKFF. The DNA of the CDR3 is TGTGCCAGCAGTGTCGGAGCTGCCCGCAAGTTCTTC. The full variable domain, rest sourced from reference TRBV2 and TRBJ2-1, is EPEVTQTPSHQVTQMGQEVILRCVPISNHLYFYWYRQILGQKVEFLVSFYNNEISEKSEIFDDQFSVERPDGSNFTLKIRSTKLEDSAMYFCASSVGAARKFFGPGTRLTVL.